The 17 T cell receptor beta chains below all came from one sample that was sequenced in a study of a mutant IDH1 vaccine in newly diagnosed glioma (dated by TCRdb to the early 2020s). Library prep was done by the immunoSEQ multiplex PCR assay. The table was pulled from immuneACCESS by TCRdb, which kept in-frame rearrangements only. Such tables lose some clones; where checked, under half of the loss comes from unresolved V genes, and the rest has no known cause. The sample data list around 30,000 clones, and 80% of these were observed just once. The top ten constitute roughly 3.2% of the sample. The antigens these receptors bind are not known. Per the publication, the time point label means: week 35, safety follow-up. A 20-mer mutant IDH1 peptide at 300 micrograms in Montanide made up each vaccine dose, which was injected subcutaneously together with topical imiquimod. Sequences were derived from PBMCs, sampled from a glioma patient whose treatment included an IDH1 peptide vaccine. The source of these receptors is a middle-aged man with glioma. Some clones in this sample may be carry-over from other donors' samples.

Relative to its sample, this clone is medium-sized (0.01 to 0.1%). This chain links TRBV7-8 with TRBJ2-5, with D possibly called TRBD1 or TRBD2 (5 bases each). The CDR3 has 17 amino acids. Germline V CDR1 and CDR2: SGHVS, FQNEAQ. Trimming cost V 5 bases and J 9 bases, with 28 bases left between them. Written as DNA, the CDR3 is TGTGCCAGCAGCCAGCCTCCAGGGATGCAATATAAGAGGGCCCAGTACTTC. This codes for CASSQPPGMQYKRAQYF.

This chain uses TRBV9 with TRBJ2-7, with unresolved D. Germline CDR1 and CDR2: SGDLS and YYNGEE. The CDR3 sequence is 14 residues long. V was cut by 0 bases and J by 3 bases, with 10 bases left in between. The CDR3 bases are TGTGCCAGCAGCGTAGGCCCAGAGGACTACGAGCAGTACTTC. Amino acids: CASSVGPEDYEQYF.

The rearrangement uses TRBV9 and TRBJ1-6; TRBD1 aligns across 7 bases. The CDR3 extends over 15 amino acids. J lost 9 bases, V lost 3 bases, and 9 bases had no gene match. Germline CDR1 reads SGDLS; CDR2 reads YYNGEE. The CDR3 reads CASSAKGANSSPLHF. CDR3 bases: TGTGCCAGCAGCGCGAAGGGGGCTAATAGTTCACCCCTCCACTTT.

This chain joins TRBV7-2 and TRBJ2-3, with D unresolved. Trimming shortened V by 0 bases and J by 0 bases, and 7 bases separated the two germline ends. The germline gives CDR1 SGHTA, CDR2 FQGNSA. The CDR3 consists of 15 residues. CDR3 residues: CASSLAATSTDTQYF. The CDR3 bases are TGTGCCAGCAGCTTAGCGGCGACCAGCACAGATACGCAGTATTTT.

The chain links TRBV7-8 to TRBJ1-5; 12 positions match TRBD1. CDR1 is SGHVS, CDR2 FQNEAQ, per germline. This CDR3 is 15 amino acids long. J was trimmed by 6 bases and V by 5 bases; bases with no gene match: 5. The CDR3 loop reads CASSLGQGAGQPQHF. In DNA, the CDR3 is TGTGCCAGCAGCCTGGGACAGGGGGCAGGTCAGCCCCAGCATTTT.

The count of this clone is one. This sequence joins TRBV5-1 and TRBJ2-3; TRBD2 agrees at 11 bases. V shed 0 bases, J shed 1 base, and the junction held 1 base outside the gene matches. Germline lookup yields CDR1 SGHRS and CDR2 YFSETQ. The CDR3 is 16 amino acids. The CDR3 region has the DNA TGCGCCAGCAGCTTGGTACTAGCGGGGGGCACAGATACGCAGTATTTT. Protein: CASSLVLAGGTDTQYF.

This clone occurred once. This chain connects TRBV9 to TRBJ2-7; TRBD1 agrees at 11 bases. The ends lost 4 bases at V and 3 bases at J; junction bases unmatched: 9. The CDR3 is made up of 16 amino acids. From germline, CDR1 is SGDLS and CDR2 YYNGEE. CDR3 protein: CASSQGTGTGGYEQYF. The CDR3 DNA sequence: TGTGCCAGCAGCCAAGGCACCGGGACAGGGGGCTACGAGCAGTACTTC.

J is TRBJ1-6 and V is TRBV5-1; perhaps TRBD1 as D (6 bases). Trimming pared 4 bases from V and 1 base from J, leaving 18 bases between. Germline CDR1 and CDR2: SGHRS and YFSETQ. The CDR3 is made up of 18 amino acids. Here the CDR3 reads CASSIDFGGLSYNSPLHF. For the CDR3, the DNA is TGCGCCAGCAGCATCGATTTTGGGGGCCTATCCTATAATTCACCCCTCCACTTT.

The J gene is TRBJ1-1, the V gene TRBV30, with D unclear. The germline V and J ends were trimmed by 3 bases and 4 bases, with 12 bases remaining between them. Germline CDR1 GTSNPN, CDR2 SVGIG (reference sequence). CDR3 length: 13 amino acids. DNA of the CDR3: TGTGCCTGGAGGAAAGGGTCAGGCACTGAAGCTTTCTTT. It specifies CAWRKGSGTEAFF.

CDR3 protein: CASTRNRGAYEQYF. The CDR3 region has the DNA TGCGCCAGCACCCGGAACAGGGGAGCCTACGAGCAGTACTTC. The chain recombines TRBV5-1 with TRBJ2-7; 7 bases line up with TRBD1. Germline assignment: CDR1 SGHRS and CDR2 YFSETQ. The CDR3 spans 14 residues. V shed 6 bases and J 2 bases; nucleotides not matched to a gene: 8. Full variable domain (outside the CDR3, taken from reference TRBV5-1 and TRBJ2-7): KAGVTQTPRYLIKTRGQQVTLSCSPISGHRSVSWYQQTPGQGLQFLFEYFSETQRNKGNFPGRFSGRQFSNSRSEMNVSTLELGDSALYLCASTRNRGAYEQYFGPGTRLTVT.

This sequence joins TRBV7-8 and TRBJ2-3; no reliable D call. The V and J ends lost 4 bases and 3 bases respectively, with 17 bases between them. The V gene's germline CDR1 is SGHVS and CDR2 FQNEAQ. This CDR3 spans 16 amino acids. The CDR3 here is CASSYHEAYKTDTQYF. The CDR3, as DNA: TGTGCCAGCAGCTACCACGAGGCTTACAAAACAGATACGCAGTATTTT.

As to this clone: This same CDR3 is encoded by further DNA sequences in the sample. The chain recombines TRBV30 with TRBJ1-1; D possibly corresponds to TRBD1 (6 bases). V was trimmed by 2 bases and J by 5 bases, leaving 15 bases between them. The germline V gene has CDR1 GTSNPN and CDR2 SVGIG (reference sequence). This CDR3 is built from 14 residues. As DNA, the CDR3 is TGTGCCTGGAGTCCCAGGACGGGGGCGACTGAAGCTTTCTTT. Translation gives CAWSPRTGATEAFF.

CDR3 amino acids: CASRKTSSYNSPLHF. In nucleotides, the CDR3 is TGTGCCAGCAGGAAGACGAGCTCCTATAATTCACCCCTCCACTTT. This sequence joins TRBV6-6 and TRBJ1-6, with D unresolved. Germline loops: CDR1 MNHNY, CDR2 SVGAGI (reference sequence). V was cut by 6 bases and J by 0 bases, with 9 bases left in between. There are 15 residues in the CDR3.

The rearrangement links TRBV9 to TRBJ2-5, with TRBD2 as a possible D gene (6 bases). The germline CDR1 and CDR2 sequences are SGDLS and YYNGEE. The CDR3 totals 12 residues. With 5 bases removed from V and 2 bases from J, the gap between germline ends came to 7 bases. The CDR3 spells CASSGRQETQYF. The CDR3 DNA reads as TGTGCCAGCAGTGGGAGGCAAGAGACCCAGTACTTC. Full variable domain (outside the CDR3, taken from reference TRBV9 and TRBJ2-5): DSGVTQTPKHLITATGQRVTLRCSPRSGDLSVYWYQQSLDQGLQFLIQYYNGEERAKGNILERFSAQQFPDLHSELNLSSLELGDSALYFCASSGRQETQYFGPGTRLLVL.

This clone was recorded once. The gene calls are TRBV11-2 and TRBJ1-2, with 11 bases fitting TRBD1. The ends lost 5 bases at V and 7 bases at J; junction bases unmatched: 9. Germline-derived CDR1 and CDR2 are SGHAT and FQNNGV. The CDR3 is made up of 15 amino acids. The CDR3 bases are TGTGCCAGCAGCGGAGGACAGGGGGCTCCTGGTGGCTACACCTTC. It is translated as CASSGGQGAPGGYTF.

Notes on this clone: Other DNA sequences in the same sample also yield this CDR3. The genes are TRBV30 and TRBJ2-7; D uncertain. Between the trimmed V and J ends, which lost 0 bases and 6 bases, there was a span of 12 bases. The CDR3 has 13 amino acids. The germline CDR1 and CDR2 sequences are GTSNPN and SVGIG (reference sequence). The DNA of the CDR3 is TGTGCCTGGAGTGTCGGTTTTACTGGCGAGCAGTACTTC. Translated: CAWSVGFTGEQYF.

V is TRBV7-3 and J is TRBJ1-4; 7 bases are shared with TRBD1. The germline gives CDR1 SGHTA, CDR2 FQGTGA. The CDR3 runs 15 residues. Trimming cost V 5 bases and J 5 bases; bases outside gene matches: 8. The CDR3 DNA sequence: TGTGCCAGCAGCCTAGCAGGGGGGACGAATGAAAAACTGTTTTTT. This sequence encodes CASSLAGGTNEKLFF.